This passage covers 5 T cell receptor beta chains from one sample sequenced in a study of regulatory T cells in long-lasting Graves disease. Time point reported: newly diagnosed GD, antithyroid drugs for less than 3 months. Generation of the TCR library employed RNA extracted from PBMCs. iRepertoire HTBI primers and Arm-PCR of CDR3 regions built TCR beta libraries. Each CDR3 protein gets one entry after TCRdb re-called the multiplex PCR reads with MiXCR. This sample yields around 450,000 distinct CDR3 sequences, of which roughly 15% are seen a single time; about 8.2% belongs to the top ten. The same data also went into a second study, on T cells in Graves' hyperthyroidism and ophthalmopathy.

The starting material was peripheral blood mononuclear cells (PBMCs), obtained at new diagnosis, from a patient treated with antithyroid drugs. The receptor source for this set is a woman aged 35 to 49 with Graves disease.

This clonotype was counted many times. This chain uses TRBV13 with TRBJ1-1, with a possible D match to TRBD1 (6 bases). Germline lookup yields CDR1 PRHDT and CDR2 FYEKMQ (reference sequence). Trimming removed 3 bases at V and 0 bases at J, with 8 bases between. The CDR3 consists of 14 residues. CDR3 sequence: CASSFAGVNTEAFF. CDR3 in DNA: TGTGCCAGCAGCTTTGCAGGGGTGAACACTGAAGCTTTCTTT.

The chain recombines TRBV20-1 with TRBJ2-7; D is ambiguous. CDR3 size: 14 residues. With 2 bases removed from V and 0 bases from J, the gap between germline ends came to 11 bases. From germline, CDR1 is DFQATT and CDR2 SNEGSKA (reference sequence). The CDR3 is CSARPVYSSYEQYF. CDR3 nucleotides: TGCAGTGCTAGACCGGTTTACAGCTCCTACGAGCAGTACTTC.

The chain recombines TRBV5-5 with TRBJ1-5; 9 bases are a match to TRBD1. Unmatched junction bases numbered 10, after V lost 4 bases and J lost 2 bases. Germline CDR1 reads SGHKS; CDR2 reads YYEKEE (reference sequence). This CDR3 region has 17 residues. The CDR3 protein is CASSLNMGQGGNQPQHF. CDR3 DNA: TGTGCCAGCAGCCTCAATATGGGACAGGGAGGCAATCAGCCCCAGCATTTT.

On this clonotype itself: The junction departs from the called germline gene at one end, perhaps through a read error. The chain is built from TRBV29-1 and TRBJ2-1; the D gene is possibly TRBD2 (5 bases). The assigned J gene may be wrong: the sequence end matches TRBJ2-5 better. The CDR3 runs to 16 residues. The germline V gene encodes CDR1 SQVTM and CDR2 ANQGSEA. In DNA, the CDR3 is TGCAGCGTTGAGAGGACTGCCCCGCACCCCCAAGGGACCCAGTACTTC. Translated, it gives CSVERTAPHPQGTQYF.

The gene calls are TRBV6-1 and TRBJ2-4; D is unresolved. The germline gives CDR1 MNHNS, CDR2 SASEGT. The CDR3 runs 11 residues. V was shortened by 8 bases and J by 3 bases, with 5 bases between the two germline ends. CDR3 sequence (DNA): TGTGCCAGCTCGGACAAAAACATTCAGTACTTC. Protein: CASSDKNIQYF.